Listed here are 18 T cell receptor beta chains from one sample, sequenced in a study of blood T cells in healthy people across ages. It was with a sample-barcoded 5' primer and a J-beta primer mix that a second PCR of roughly 7 to 12 cycles was run. TCRdb reprocessed the 5' RACE reads with MiXCR, giving one entry per CDR3 protein. Seen here are 870,000 or so distinct CDR3 sequences, roughly 26% observed once, and the top ten hold 15% to 20%. Sequenced sample: blood. These receptors were taken from a woman aged 80 or over in good health.

The sample holds many counts of this clonotype. This rearrangement joins TRBV27 to TRBJ1-2, with TRBD1 matching 7 bases. CDR1 MNHEY and CDR2 SMNVEV come from the germline V gene (reference sequence). This CDR3 has 14 amino acids. V shed 4 bases, J shed 5 bases, and the junction held 7 bases outside the gene matches. CDR3 in amino acids: CASSSQTGVYGYTF. The CDR3 DNA follows: TGTGCCAGCAGTTCTCAAACAGGGGTGTATGGCTACACCTTC.

The J gene is TRBJ2-3, the V gene TRBV7-9; either TRBD1 or TRBD2 may fit D (7 bases each). CDR1 is SEHNR, CDR2 FQNEAQ, per germline (reference sequence). The V end lost 5 bases, the J end lost 5 bases, and 20 bases lay between the germline ends. The length of the CDR3 is 16 residues. The DNA for the CDR3 is TGTGCCAGCAGCCTGTGGGGCCAGGGGGAGGGAGATACGCAGTATTTT. Its protein is CASSLWGQGEGDTQYF.

In the case of this clonotype: Possible read error: a much larger clone is one base away. The chain has TRBV20-1 and TRBJ2-5; a possible D gene is TRBD2 (6 bases). Germline V gene data show CDR1 as DFQATT and CDR2 as SNEGSKA (reference sequence). This CDR3 contains 11 residues. The CDR3 DNA reads as TGCAGTGGGGTAGGGCGGGGCGAAAGGGACTTC. Translated, it gives CSGVGRGERDF.

This clonotype was detected only a few times. V and J are TRBV7-6 and TRBJ1-2; D call uncertain. Germline assignment: CDR1 SGHVS and CDR2 FNYEAQ. V lost 5 bases and J lost 8, with 21 bases in between. This CDR3 has 15 amino acids. The CDR3 sequence is CASSREATPSLGYTF. CDR3 nucleotides: TGTGCCAGCAGCCGCGAGGCGACGCCCTCTCTCGGCTACACCTTC.

This rearrangement joins TRBV29-1 to TRBJ2-5, with D possibly being TRBD1 or TRBD2 (6 bases each). Germline CDR1 reads SQVTM; CDR2 reads ANQGSEA. V gave up 1 base and J gave up 7 bases, with 13 bases separating them. The CDR3 totals 13 residues. The CDR3 nucleotides are TGCAGCGTTGAAGTGGGGGGCACGGGGACCCAGTACTTC. Its protein is CSVEVGGTGTQYF.

This clonotype was seen a few times. The rearrangement uses TRBV4-1 and TRBJ2-7, with 12 positions matching TRBD2. Germline V gives CDR1 MGHRA, CDR2 YSYEKL. This CDR3 is built from 19 residues. V dropped 4 bases and J dropped 0; count of bases not matched to a gene: 13. CDR3 sequence reads: CASSPRLAGALLVSYEQYF. The CDR3 DNA reads TGCGCCAGCAGCCCCCGACTAGCGGGGGCCTTACTCGTCTCCTACGAGCAGTACTTC.

As regards this clonotype: A much larger clone differs by one base, so this may be a read error. The chain has TRBV3-1 and TRBJ2-1, with 14 bases lining up with TRBD2. Germline CDR1 LGHDT, CDR2 YNNKEL (reference sequence). This CDR3 is 18 amino acids long. In DNA, the CDR3 is TGTGCCTGCAGCCAAGATTTAATGCCCGGGACTAGCGGGAGTGAGCAGTTCTTC. Its protein is CACSQDLMPGTSGSEQFF.

In regard to this clonotype: A much larger clone differs by one base, so this may be a read error. This chain connects TRBV7-8 to TRBJ2-1, with D possibly being TRBD1 (5 bases). From germline, CDR1 is SGHVS and CDR2 FQNEAQ. With 3 bases removed from V and 13 bases from J, the gap between germline ends came to 19 bases. The CDR3 consists of 14 residues. The CDR3 region has the DNA TGTGCCAGCAGCTTCCGCCAGGGCCAAGAGACCCAGTTCTTC. It encodes CASSFRQGQETQFF.

Regarding this clonotype: The germline gene is not matched at one end of the junction; a read error may be the cause. V and J are TRBV5-1 and TRBJ1-1, with 7 positions matching TRBD1. This CDR3 contains 16 residues. CDR1 and CDR2 from the germline V gene are SGHRS and YFSETQ. CDR3 in amino acids: CASSEGNRGRDTKAFF. The CDR3 bases are TGCGCCAGCAGCGAGGGGAACAGGGGAAGAGACACTAAAGCTTTCTTT.

The chain carries TRBV7-2 and TRBJ1-1; a possible D gene is TRBD1 (5 bases). The CDR3 runs to 16 residues. The germline CDR1 and CDR2 sequences are SGHTA and FQGNSA. Trimming stripped 1 base from V and 4 bases from J, with 16 bases between. The CDR3 loop is CASSLVANLRGTEAFF. CDR3 sequence (DNA): TGTGCCAGCAGCTTAGTAGCGAATTTGAGGGGCACTGAAGCTTTCTTT.

This clonotype was seen only a few times. The chain carries TRBV5-1 and TRBJ1-5; D possibly corresponds to TRBD1 (5 bases). The CDR3 spans 14 residues. The V and J ends lost 0 bases and 5 bases respectively, with 9 bases between them. The germline CDR1 and CDR2 sequences are SGHRS and YFSETQ. This chain's CDR3 is CASSLEGPYQPQHF. For the CDR3, the DNA is TGCGCCAGCAGCTTGGAGGGACCTTATCAGCCCCAGCATTTT.

This clonotype showed up many times. The gene calls are TRBV6-2 or TRBV6-3 and TRBJ2-7, with 12 bases lining up with TRBD1. The ends lost 7 bases at V and 5 bases at J; junction bases unmatched: 6. Looked up from germline, CDR1 is MNHEY and CDR2 is SVGEGT. CDR3 length: 14 residues. CDR3 sequence: CASTPGTGGNEQYF. The CDR3 DNA reads TGTGCCAGCACCCCCGGGACAGGGGGCAACGAGCAGTACTTC.

The genes are TRBV20-1 and TRBJ2-5; 7 nucleotides match TRBD2. The germline V gene encodes CDR1 DFQATT and CDR2 SNEGSKA (reference sequence). The CDR3 has 15 amino acids. The junction had 9 bases not matched to a gene; V was cut back by 2 bases and J by 3 bases. CDR3 nucleotides: TGCAGTGCTAGACGACTAGCCCGAGGGGAAGAGACCCAGTACTTC. Its protein is CSARRLARGEETQYF.

This clonotype was detected only a few times. The gene calls are TRBV7-9 and TRBJ2-4; D is ambiguous. V was trimmed by 4 bases and J by 0 bases, leaving 13 bases between them. Germline V gives CDR1 SEHNR, CDR2 FQNEAQ (reference sequence). There are 16 residues in the CDR3. In DNA form, the CDR3 reads TGTGCCAGCAGCTCGCCCGCGTCACTAGCCAAAAACATTCAGTACTTC. Translated, it gives CASSSPASLAKNIQYF.

This clonotype occurred many times. V is TRBV7-9 and J is TRBJ2-5; D possibly corresponds to TRBD2 (6 bases). Trimming stripped 0 bases from V and 7 bases from J, with 15 bases between. Germline assignment: CDR1 SEHNR and CDR2 FQNEAQ (reference sequence). This CDR3 spans 15 amino acids. As DNA, the CDR3 is TGTGCCAGCAGCTTAGCGGCCGGGACTTCGGCGACCCAGTACTTC. It specifies CASSLAAGTSATQYF.

This clonotype was seen repeatedly, ten times or more. CDR3 bases: TGTGCCAGCAGCTCCCTAGGTAGCGACTATGGCTACACCTTC. It is translated as CASSSLGSDYGYTF. The rearrangement uses TRBV27 and TRBJ1-2; D gene uncertain. This CDR3 is 14 amino acids long. Per germline, CDR1 MNHEY and CDR2 SMNVEV (reference sequence). V was trimmed by 6 bases and J by 3 bases, leaving 14 bases between them.

This clonotype was observed at least ten times. The chain couples TRBV7-2 to TRBJ2-5; perhaps TRBD1 as D (7 bases). V was shortened by 1 base and J by 9 bases, with 12 bases between the two germline ends. Germline V gene lookup returns CDR1 SGHTA and CDR2 FQGNSA. The CDR3 runs to 13 residues. The chain's CDR3 is CASSLGQGGSQYF. CDR3 in DNA: TGTGCCAGCAGCTTAGGACAGGGAGGTTCCCAGTACTTC.

This clonotype was found many times. J is TRBJ2-1 and V is TRBV20-1; D possibly corresponds to TRBD2 (6 bases). CDR1 and CDR2 from the germline V gene are DFQATT and SNEGSKA (reference sequence). The CDR3 covers 15 residues. The V and J ends lost 1 base and 1 base respectively, with 11 bases between them. In DNA form, the CDR3 reads TGCAGTGCTAGAGCTATGGGGAGGTCCTACAATGAGCAGTTCTTC. Its protein is CSARAMGRSYNEQFF.